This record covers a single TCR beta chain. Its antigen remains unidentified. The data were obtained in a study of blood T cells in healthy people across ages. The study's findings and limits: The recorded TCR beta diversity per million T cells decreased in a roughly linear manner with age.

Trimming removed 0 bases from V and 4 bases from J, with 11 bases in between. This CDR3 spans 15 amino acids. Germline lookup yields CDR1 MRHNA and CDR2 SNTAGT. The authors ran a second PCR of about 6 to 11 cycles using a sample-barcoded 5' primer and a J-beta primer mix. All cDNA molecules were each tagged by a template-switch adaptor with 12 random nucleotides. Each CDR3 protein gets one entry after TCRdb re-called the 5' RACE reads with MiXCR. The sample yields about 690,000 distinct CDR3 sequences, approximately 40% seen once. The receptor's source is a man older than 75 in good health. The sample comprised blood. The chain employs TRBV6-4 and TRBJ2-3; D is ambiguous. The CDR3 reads CASSDSGVSSDTQYF. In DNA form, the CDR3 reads TGTGCCAGCAGTGACTCGGGTGTCTCCTCAGATACGCAGTATTTT.